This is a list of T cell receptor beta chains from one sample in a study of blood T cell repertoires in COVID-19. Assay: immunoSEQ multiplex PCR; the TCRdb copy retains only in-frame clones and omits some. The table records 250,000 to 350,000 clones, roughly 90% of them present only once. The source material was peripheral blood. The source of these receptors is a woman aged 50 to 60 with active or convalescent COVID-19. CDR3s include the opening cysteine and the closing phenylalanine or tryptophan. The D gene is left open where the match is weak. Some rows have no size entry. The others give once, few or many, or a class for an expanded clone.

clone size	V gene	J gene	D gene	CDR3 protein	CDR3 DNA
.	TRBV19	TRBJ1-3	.	CASSIRGLSGNTIYF	TGTGCCAGTAGTATCCGGGGTCTCTCTGGAAACACCATATATTTT
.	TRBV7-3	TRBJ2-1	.	CASSPGSSYNEQFF	TGTGCCAGCAGTCCCGGGTCCTCCTACAATGAGCAGTTCTTC
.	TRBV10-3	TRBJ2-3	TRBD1	CATWTGGTDTQYF	TGTGCCACCTGGACAGGGGGCACAGATACGCAGTATTTT
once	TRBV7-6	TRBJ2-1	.	CASSPSTGYNEQFF	TGTGCCAGCAGCCCTTCGACTGGCTACAATGAGCAGTTCTTC
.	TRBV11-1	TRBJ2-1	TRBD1	CASSLTGGSYNEQFF	TGTGCCAGCAGCTTAACAGGGGGCTCCTACAATGAGCAGTTCTTC
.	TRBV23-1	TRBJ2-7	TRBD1	CASSQRTGGNEQYF	TGCGCCAGCAGTCAGAGGACAGGGGGCAACGAGCAGTACTTC
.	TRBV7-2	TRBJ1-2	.	CASSTLDSYYGYTF	TGTGCCAGCAGCACATTAGACAGTTACTATGGCTACACCTTC
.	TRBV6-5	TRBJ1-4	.	CASSIYTGEKLFF	TGTGCCAGCAGCATATACACGGGAGAAAAACTGTTTTTT
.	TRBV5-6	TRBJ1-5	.	CASSLRGVNQPQHF	TGTGCCAGCAGCTTGCGGGGGGTCAATCAGCCCCAGCATTTT
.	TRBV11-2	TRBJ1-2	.	CASSPGRPTYGYTF	TGTGCCAGCAGCCCAGGGCGCCCCACCTATGGCTACACCTTC
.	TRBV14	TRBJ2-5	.	CASSTLRGSSQETQYF	TGTGCCAGCAGCACCCTACGGGGAAGTTCTCAAGAGACCCAGTACTTC
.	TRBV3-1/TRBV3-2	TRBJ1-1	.	CASTPFEASEAFF	TGTGCCAGCACCCCGTTTGAAGCATCCGAAGCTTTCTTT
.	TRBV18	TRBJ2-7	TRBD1	CASSQGQVYEQYF	TGTGCCAGCTCACAGGGACAGGTTTACGAGCAGTACTTC
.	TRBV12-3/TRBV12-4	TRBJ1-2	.	CASSLGIYYGYTF	TGTGCCAGCAGTTTAGGTATTTACTATGGCTACACCTTC
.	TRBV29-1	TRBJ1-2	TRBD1	CSVGLGGGASGYTF	TGCAGCGTTGGTTTAGGAGGGGGCGCGTCTGGCTACACCTTC
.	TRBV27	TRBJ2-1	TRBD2	CASRLAGGHAEQFF	TGTGCCAGCAGACTAGCGGGGGGGCATGCCGAGCAGTTCTTC
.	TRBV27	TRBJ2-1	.	CASSPPNQGHAKFF	TGTGCCAGCAGTCCCCCTAATCAGGGCCATGCTAAGTTCTTC
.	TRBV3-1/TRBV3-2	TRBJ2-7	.	CASSPQNSYEQYF	TGTGCCAGCAGCCCACAAAACTCCTACGAGCAGTACTTC
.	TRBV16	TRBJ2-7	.	CASSQLYEQYF	TGTGCCAGCAGCCAACTCTACGAGCAGTACTTC
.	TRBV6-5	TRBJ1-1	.	CASSSSRAEAFF	TGTGCCAGCAGTTCGTCCAGGGCTGAAGCTTTCTTT
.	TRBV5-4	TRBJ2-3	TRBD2	CASSLSGERDTQYF	TGTGCCAGCAGCTTGAGCGGGGAGAGAGATACGCAGTATTTT
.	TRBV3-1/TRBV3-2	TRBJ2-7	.	CASSLTGMRKYEQYF	TGTGCCAGCAGTCTCACGGGGATGCGCAAATACGAGCAGTACTTC
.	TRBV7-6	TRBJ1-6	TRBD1	CASSLRAMVARGTANSPLHF	TGTGCCAGCAGCTTAAGAGCTATGGTGGCACGCGGGACAGCCAATTCACCCCTCCACTTT
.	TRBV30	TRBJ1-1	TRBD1	CAWTKGQSNTEAFF	TGTGCCTGGACAAAGGGACAGTCGAACACTGAAGCTTTCTTT
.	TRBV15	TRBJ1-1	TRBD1	CATSTTATGAFTEAFF	TGTGCCACCAGCACCACCGCCACAGGGGCTTTCACTGAAGCTTTCTTT
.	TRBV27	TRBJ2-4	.	CASSSRRGNIQYF	TGTGCCAGCAGTTCCAGGCGGGGAAACATTCAGTACTTC
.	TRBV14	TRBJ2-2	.	CASSQAPSVGELFF	TGTGCCAGCAGCCAAGCCCCTTCGGTCGGGGAGCTGTTTTTT
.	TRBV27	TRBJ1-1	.	CASSLLGAGEAFF	TGTGCCAGCAGTCTCCTGGGGGCGGGTGAAGCTTTCTTT
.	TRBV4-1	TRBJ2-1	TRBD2	CASSHGTSGGYNEQFF	TGCGCCAGCAGCCATGGGACTAGCGGGGGATACAATGAGCAGTTCTTC
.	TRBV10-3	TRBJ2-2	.	CAISGFRGGREHRGAVF	TGTGCCATCAGTGGTTTCCGAGGAGGTCGCGAACACCGGGGAGCTGTTTTT
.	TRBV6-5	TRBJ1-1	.	CASGRTEAFF	TGTGCCAGTGGGAGGACTGAAGCTTTCTTT
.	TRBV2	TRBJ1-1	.	CASSGGRATEAFF	TGTGCCAGCAGTGGGGGCAGGGCCACTGAAGCTTTCTTT
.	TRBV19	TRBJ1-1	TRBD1	CASSILTGNIDTEAFF	TGTGCCAGTAGTATTCTGACAGGGAATATCGACACTGAAGCTTTCTTT
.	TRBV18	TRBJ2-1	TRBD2	CASSPPGLAAYEQFF	TGTGCCAGCTCACCGCCGGGACTAGCGGCCTATGAGCAGTTCTTC
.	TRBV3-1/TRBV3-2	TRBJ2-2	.	CASSQMTGGYGELFF	TGTGCCAGCAGCCAAATGACAGGAGGCTACGGGGAGCTGTTTTTT
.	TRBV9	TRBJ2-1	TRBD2	CASSVGGSGRDEQFF	TGTGCCAGCAGCGTAGGTGGTAGCGGGAGGGATGAGCAGTTCTTC
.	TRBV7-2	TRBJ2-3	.	CASSLGLPTDTQYF	TGTGCCAGCAGCTTGGGACTGCCCACAGATACGCAGTATTTT
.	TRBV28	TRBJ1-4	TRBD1	CASSSLRLGTGRNEKLFF	TGTGCCAGCAGTTCCTTAAGGCTTGGGACAGGGCGAAATGAAAAACTGTTTTTT
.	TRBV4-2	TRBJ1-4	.	CASSQDQDPQGEKLFF	TGTGCCAGCAGCCAAGATCAGGACCCACAGGGTGAAAAACTGTTTTTT
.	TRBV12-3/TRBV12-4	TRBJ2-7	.	CASSTAIPYEQYF	TGTGCCAGCAGTACAGCCATCCCCTACGAGCAGTACTTC
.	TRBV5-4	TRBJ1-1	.	CASSLVGSGAKNTEAFF	TGTGCCAGCAGCTTGGTAGGGTCAGGGGCGAAGAACACTGAAGCTTTCTTT
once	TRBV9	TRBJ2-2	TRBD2	CASSVSGTSGTGELFF	TGTGCCAGCAGCGTAAGTGGGACTAGCGGCACCGGGGAGCTGTTTTTT
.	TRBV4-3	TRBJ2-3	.	CATAGSTSSTDTQYF	TGCGCCACCGCCGGGAGCACCTCTAGCACAGATACGCAGTATTTT
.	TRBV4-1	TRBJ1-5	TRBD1	CASSQGAGQGEGPYSNQPQHF	TGCGCCAGCAGCCAAGGGGCAGGACAGGGGGAGGGCCCATATAGCAATCAGCCCCAGCATTTT
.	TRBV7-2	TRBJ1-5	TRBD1	CASSQGGLNNQPQHF	TGTGCCAGCAGCCAGGGGGGCCTCAACAATCAGCCCCAGCATTTT
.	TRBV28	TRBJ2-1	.	CASSFPGTLEQFF	TGTGCCAGCAGTTTCCCCGGGACTCTGGAGCAGTTCTTC
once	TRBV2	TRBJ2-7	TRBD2	CASRGSSYEQYF	TGTGCCAGCCGCGGGAGCTCCTACGAGCAGTACTTC
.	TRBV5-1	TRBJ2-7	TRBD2	CASSPRLAGVGEQYF	TGCGCCAGCAGCCCGCGACTAGCGGGGGTGGGAGAGCAGTACTTC
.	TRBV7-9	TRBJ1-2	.	CASSDGGESYTF	TGTGCCAGCAGCGATGGAGGAGAGAGCTACACCTTC
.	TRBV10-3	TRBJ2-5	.	CAISAGDGTQYF	TGTGCCATCAGTGCAGGGGATGGGACCCAGTACTTC
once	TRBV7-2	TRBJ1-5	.	CASSPRQNQPQHF	TGTGCCAGCAGCCCTAGACAGAATCAGCCCCAGCATTTT
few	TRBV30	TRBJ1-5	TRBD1	CAWSAGQGRFEPQHF	TGTGCCTGGAGTGCTGGACAGGGAAGGTTTGAGCCCCAGCATTTT
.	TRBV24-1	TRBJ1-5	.	CATSARTPGGSNQPQHF	TGTGCCACCAGTGCAAGGACCCCCGGCGGGAGCAATCAGCCCCAGCATTTT
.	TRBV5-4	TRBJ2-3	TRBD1	CASSLVGRDRGMNTQYF	TGTGCCAGCAGCTTGGTGGGCCGGGACAGGGGTATGAATACGCAGTATTTT
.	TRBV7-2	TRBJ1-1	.	CASSLGRVLNTEAFF	TGTGCCAGCAGCTTAGGTCGTGTCTTAAACACTGAAGCTTTCTTT
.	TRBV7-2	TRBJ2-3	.	CASSLFARAGYTQYF	TGTGCCAGCAGCTTATTCGCGAGGGCCGGTTATACGCAGTATTTT
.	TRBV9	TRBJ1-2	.	CASSVDASNYGYTF	TGTGCCAGCAGCGTAGACGCGTCTAACTATGGCTACACCTTC